Reported below is one T cell receptor beta chain. Its recognized antigen is unknown. It has no much larger one-base neighbor in the sample; base qualities were not kept. CDR1 LGHDT and CDR2 YNNKEL are derived from the germline V gene (reference sequence). Taken from cysteine to phenylalanine, the CDR3 has 14 residues. The only DNA kept is the CDR3, 42 bases in frame from the first base. V drops 1 base and J drops 3 bases, leaving 9 bases in between. TCRbeta CDR3 regions were sequenced with the immunoSEQ Assay. After extraction, genomic DNA underwent amplification by bias-controlled multiplex PCR, followed by high-throughput sequencing. On the authors' methods: Collapsing and filtering of sequences were performed to quantify the absolute abundance of each unique TCRbeta CDR3 region. T cell fraction was estimated by normalization of TCRbeta template counts to usable DNA, with usable DNA being measured through amplification of reference genes present in all nucleated cells. Repertoire TCRs were annotated as SARS-CoV-2-specific when V gene, CDR3 amino acid sequence and J gene were exactly matched to a known reactive TCR set. MIRA supplied the reference SARS-CoV-2 TCR set, which was filtered for enrichment in COVID-19-positive ImmuneCODE repertoires so that public or cross-reactive TCRs were removed. Drawing on the MIRA antigens, annotated TCRs were analysed further at the level of specific ORF or position within ORF. Depth was the summed frequency of annotated unique rearrangements, while breadth was defined as annotated unique rearrangements over total unique productive rearrangements. Two-sided Wilcoxon rank-sum tests were applied when comparing TCR breadth between groups. TCRdb mirrors the immuneACCESS table, restricted to in-frame sequences. Some clones are absent from its copies; in checked studies, under half trace to an unresolved V gene, and the reason for the others is unknown. The V and J calls and clone size are taken from that table; D and trimming were inferred from the DNA. For this sample there are 350,000 to 400,000 clones; roughly nine tenths appear just once. Roughly 3.2% of the sample is held by the ten biggest clonotypes.

This sample stems from a study of Ad26.COV2.S vaccination and SARS-CoV-2 variants (dated by TCRdb to the early 2020s). Background on the whole study: Donors in the vaccine arm were drawn from COV1001, a phase I-IIa trial of Ad26.COV2.S in healthy adults that was multicentre, randomized, double-blind and placebo-controlled. Trial participants were randomized into five groups of five, in which low-dose or high-dose Ad26.COV2.S was given once or twice, or placebo was given on both occasions. A total of 32 samples were included in the TCR-sequenced set, comprising about 20 Ad26.COV2.S vaccine recipients, 5 placebo recipients and 8 SARS-CoV-2 convalescent individuals. Ad26.COV2.S was administered intramuscularly at a dose of 5x10^10 or 1x10^11 viral particles, either as one shot or as two shots given 56 days apart. Throughout the experiments and outcome assessment, investigators stayed blinded to trial group allocation. Sequencing of the TCRbeta repertoire served to evaluate the specificity and breadth of SARS-CoV-2-reactive T cell receptors following Ad26.COV2.S vaccination.

Here is what the overall study found, with its caveats: Compared with placebo recipients, Ad26.COV2.S recipients showed higher spike-specific TCR breadth (P = 0.0014). Comparing responses between vaccine doses or regimens was not something the study was powered to do. Non-spike TCR breadth was comparable between vaccine and placebo recipients, consistent with the vaccine containing only spike. After vaccination, spike-specific CD8+ and CD4+ T cell responses were reported to show substantial breadth. It was noted by the authors that total T cell responses may have been underestimated by the TCR breadth and depth analyses.

The sample's treatment or condition label, in plain terms: roughly 20 received Ad26.COV2.S at low or high dose, single or two shots; 5 received placebo; per-sample allocation not given. Repertoires of vaccine and placebo recipients were sequenced from samples collected on day 63 after the first injection. Between 29 July and 7 August 2020, Cohort 1b enrolled some 25 adults aged 18-55 years at one site in Boston, USA. As a vaccine, Ad26.COV2.S was a replication-incompetent adenovirus type 26 vector that expressed a prefusion-stabilized SARS-CoV-2 spike protein derived from the original Wuhan strain.

Material: peripheral blood, obtained in a trial of Ad26.COV2.S vaccine versus placebo. The source is a person aged 18-60 years who received the Ad26.COV2.S COVID-19 vaccine or a placebo. Recombination linked TRBV3-1 (or the pseudogene TRBV3-2) to TRBJ2-5; no D gene is confidently identified. In nucleotide form, the sequence is TGTGCCAGCAGCCAAGCATCAACTAAAGAGACCCAGTACTTC. Its protein reads: CASSQASTKETQYF.